This is a list of T cell receptor beta chains from one sample in a study of T cells expressing NK-cell markers. TCRdb re-called the 5' RACE reads; one entry per CDR3 protein, DNA not given. Its listing shows around 550,000 distinct CDR3 sequences. Sequences were obtained from blood T cells: a sorted CD56 or NKG2C T cell subset, CD4+ or CD8+ T cells, or bulk PBMC T cells (not recorded which). These receptors were collected from a man aged 18 to 29 in good health. CDR3s include the opening cysteine and the closing phenylalanine or tryptophan.

j_call: TRBJ2-1
v_call: TRBV3-1
cdr3_aa: CASSPTWNNEQFF

j_call: TRBJ1-1
v_call: TRBV4-1
cdr3_aa: CASSQGGSNTEAFF

j_call: TRBJ2-1
v_call: TRBV11-3
cdr3_aa: CASSPNWRELLHNEQFF

j_call: TRBJ2-7
v_call: TRBV7-2
cdr3_aa: CASSLERLTTYEQYF

j_call: TRBJ2-7
v_call: TRBV15
cdr3_aa: CATSSTSEGVYEQYF

j_call: TRBJ1-4
v_call: TRBV29-1
cdr3_aa: CSVDFGGEKLFF

j_call: TRBJ2-5
v_call: TRBV27
cdr3_aa: CASKRTGGGETQYF

j_call: TRBJ2-3
v_call: TRBV7-9
cdr3_aa: CASSLPRYTQYF

j_call: TRBJ2-5
v_call: TRBV7-2
cdr3_aa: CASSPRTSGAQETQYF

j_call: TRBJ2-1
v_call: TRBV3-1
cdr3_aa: CASSQDLRTTWGNEQFF

j_call: TRBJ2-1
v_call: TRBV12-3/TRBV12-4
cdr3_aa: CASSLGSGRVNEQFF

j_call: TRBJ1-1
v_call: TRBV7-9
cdr3_aa: CASSLPGQHRAFF

j_call: TRBJ2-3
v_call: TRBV7-2
cdr3_aa: CASCLSIGSVTDTQYF

j_call: TRBJ2-1
v_call: TRBV30
cdr3_aa: CAWSMGVTGYEQFF

j_call: TRBJ2-2
v_call: TRBV7-9
cdr3_aa: CASSSSIRDRGNTGELFF

j_call: TRBJ1-1
v_call: TRBV20-1
cdr3_aa: CSAPGQRQFEAFF

j_call: TRBJ2-3
v_call: TRBV11-2
cdr3_aa: CASSPGDRGFTDTQYF

j_call: TRBJ2-1
v_call: TRBV19
cdr3_aa: CASSIDSSGRAYNEQFF

j_call: TRBJ2-3
v_call: TRBV7-8
cdr3_aa: CASFSGRLPDTQYF

j_call: TRBJ2-1
v_call: TRBV5-6
cdr3_aa: CASSSRTSSITYNEQFF

j_call: TRBJ1-2
v_call: TRBV10-3
cdr3_aa: CAISEVTQNYGYTF

j_call: TRBJ2-3
v_call: TRBV28
cdr3_aa: CASLGVTDPDTQYF

j_call: TRBJ2-1
v_call: TRBV28
cdr3_aa: CASTPSGRGSYNEQFF

j_call: TRBJ2-7
v_call: TRBV18
cdr3_aa: CASSPRQAGVHEQYF

j_call: TRBJ2-1
v_call: TRBV6-2/TRBV6-3
cdr3_aa: CASSDKTSGIYNEQFF

j_call: TRBJ2-2
v_call: TRBV7-3
cdr3_aa: CASSLTGGASRELFF

j_call: TRBJ2-2
v_call: TRBV20-1
cdr3_aa: CSAIPPGLAGHGELFF

j_call: TRBJ2-3
v_call: TRBV5-1
cdr3_aa: CASSPPGTSALDTQYF

j_call: TRBJ2-2
v_call: TRBV10-3
cdr3_aa: CAISAELAGSTGELFF

j_call: TRBJ2-3
v_call: TRBV4-2
cdr3_aa: CASSQDPAASTDTQYF

j_call: TRBJ2-5
v_call: TRBV7-9
cdr3_aa: CASSLASEKETQYF

j_call: TRBJ1-2
v_call: TRBV29-1
cdr3_aa: CSVPLTGGYTF

j_call: TRBJ1-5
v_call: TRBV15
cdr3_aa: CATSAGGQPYQPQHF

j_call: TRBJ1-2
v_call: TRBV12-3/TRBV12-4
cdr3_aa: CASSRTNINYGYTF

j_call: TRBJ2-1
v_call: TRBV20-1
cdr3_aa: CSARRLERSSYNEQFF

j_call: TRBJ2-1
v_call: TRBV11-2
cdr3_aa: CASSFMTGKLNEQFF

j_call: TRBJ2-1
v_call: TRBV5-1
cdr3_aa: CASSSGLMYNEQFF

j_call: TRBJ2-3
v_call: TRBV7-2
cdr3_aa: CASAEGNTDTQYF

j_call: TRBJ2-2
v_call: TRBV7-9
cdr3_aa: CASSHLGQGAAGELFF

j_call: TRBJ2-3
v_call: TRBV5-1
cdr3_aa: CASRRTSGGTDTQYF

j_call: TRBJ2-3
v_call: TRBV2
cdr3_aa: CASSQRARDRGDTQYF

j_call: TRBJ1-5
v_call: TRBV30
cdr3_aa: CAWSGRGQPPQHF